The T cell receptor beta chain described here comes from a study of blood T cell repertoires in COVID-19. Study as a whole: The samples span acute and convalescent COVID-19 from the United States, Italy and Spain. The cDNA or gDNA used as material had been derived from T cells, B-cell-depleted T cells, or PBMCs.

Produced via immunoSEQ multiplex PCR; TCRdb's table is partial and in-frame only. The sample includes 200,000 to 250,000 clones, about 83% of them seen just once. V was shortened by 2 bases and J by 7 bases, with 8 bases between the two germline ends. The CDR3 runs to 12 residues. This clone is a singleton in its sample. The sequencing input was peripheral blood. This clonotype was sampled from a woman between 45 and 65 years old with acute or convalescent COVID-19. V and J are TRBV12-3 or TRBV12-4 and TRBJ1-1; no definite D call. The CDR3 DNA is TGTGCCAGCAGTTTATCTCTACTTGAAGCTTTCTTT. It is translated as CASSLSLLEAFF.